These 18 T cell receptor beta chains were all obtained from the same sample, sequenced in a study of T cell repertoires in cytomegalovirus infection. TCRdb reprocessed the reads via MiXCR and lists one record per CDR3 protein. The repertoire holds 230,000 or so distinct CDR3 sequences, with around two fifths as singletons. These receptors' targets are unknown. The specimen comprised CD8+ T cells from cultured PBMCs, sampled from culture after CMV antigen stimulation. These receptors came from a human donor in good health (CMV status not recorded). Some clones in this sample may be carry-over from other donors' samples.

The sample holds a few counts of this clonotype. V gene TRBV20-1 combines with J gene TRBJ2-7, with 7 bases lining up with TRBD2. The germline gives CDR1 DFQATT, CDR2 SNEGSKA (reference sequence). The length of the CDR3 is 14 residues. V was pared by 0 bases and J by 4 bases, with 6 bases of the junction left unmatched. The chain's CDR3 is CSARDTKRGYEQYF. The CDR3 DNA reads TGCAGTGCTAGAGATACCAAGCGGGGATACGAGCAGTACTTC.

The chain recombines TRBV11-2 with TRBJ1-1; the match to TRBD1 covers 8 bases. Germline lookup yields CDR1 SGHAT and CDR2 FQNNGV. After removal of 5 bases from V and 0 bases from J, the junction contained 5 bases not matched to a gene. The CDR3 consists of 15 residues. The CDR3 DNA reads TGTGCCAGCAGCATTGACAGGGGTTTGAACACTGAAGCTTTCTTT. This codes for CASSIDRGLNTEAFF.

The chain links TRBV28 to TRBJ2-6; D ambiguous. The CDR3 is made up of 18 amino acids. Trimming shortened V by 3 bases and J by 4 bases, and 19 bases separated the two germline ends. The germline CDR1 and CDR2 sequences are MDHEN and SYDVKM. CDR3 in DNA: TGTGCCAGCAGTTTGGGGTCTCTAGGTCTAGGCGGGGCCAACGTCCTGACTTTC. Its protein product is CASSLGSLGLGGANVLTF.

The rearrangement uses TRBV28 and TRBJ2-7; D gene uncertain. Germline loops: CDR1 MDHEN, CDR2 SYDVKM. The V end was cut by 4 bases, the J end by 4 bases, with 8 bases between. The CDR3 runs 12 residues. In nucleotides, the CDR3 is TGTGCCAGCAGTTCAGACGTATACGAGCAGTACTTC. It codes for CASSSDVYEQYF.

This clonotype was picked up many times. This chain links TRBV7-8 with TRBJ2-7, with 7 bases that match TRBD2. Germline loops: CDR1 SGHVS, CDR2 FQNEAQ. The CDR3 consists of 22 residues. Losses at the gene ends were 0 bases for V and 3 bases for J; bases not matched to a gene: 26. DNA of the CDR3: TGTGCCAGCAGCTTAGCCATGCCCTCATGGGGCGGGAGTCCCTCTCCCTACTACGAGCAGTACTTC. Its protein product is CASSLAMPSWGGSPSPYYEQYF.

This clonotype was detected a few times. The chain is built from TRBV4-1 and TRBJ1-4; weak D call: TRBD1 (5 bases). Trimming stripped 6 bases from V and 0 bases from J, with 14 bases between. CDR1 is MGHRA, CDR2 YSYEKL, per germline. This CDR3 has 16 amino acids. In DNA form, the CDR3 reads TGCGCCAGCAGTCGATCAGTGGGGGCAACTAATGAAAAACTGTTTTTT. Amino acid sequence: CASSRSVGATNEKLFF.

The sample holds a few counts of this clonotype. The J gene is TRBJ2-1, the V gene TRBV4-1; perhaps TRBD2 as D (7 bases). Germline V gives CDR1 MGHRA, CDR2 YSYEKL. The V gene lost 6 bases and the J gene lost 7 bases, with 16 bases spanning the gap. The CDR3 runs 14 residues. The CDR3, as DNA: TGCGCCAGCAGGGAGTGGGAGGGGGTGAATGAGCAGTTCTTC. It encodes CASREWEGVNEQFF.

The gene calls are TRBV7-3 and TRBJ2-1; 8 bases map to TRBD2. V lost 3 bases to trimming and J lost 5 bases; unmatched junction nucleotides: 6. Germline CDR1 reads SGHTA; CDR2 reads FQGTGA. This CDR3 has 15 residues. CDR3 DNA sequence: TGTGCCAGCAGCTTGATAGCGGGACCGAACAATGAGCAGTTCTTC. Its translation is CASSLIAGPNNEQFF.

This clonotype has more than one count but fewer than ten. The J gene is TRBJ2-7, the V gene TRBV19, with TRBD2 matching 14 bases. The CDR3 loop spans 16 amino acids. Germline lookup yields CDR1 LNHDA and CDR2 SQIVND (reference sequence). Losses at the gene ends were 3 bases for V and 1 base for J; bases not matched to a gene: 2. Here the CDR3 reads CASSIRTSGRSYEQYF. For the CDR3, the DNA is TGTGCCAGTAGTATCCGGACTAGCGGGAGGTCCTACGAGCAGTACTTC.

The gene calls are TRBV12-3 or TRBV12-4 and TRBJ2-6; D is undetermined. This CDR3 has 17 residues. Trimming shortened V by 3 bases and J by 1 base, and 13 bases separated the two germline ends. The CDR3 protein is CASSLAGMGSGANVLTF. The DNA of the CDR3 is TGTGCCAGCAGTTTGGCAGGAATGGGGTCTGGGGCCAACGTCCTGACTTTC.

Here the CDR3 reads CSVQHTHNYGYTF. The CDR3 nucleotides are TGCAGCGTTCAGCATACTCATAACTATGGCTACACCTTC. This chain links TRBV29-1 with TRBJ1-2; D ambiguous. V lost 5 bases to trimming and J lost 1 base, with 11 bases between them. The CDR3 is 13 amino acids. Germline values: CDR1 SQVTM, CDR2 ANQGSEA.

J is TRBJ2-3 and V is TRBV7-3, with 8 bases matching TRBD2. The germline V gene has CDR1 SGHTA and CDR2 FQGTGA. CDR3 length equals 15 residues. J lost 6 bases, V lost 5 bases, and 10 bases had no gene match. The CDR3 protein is CASSTSGSRGDTQYF. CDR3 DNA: TGTGCCAGCAGCACTAGCGGCTCTCGAGGGGATACGCAGTATTTT.

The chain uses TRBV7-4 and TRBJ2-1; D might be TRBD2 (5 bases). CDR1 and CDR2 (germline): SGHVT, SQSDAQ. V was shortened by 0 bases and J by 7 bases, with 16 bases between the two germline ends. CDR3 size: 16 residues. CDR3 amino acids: CASSLAQADPRNEQFF. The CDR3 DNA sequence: TGTGCCAGCAGCTTAGCGCAAGCGGACCCCCGGAATGAGCAGTTCTTC.

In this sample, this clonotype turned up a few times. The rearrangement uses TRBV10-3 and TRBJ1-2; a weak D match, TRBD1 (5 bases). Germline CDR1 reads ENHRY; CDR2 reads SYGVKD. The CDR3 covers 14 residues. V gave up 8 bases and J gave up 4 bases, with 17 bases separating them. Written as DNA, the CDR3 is TGTGCCATCCGGGACTCATCCCACCGCTATGGCTACACCTTC. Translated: CAIRDSSHRYGYTF.

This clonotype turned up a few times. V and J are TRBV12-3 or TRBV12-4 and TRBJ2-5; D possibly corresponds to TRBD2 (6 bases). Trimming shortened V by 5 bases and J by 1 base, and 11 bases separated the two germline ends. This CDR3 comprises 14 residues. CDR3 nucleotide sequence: TGTGCCAGCAGTGGGGTGGAGGGCCAAGAGACCCAGTACTTC. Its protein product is CASSGVEGQETQYF.

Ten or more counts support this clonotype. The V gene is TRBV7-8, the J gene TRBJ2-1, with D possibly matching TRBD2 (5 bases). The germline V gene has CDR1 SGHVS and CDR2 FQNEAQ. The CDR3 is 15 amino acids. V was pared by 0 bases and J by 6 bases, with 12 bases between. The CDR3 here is CASSLAGEGVNEQFF. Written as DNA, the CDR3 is TGTGCCAGCAGCTTAGCGGGAGAAGGAGTCAATGAGCAGTTCTTC.

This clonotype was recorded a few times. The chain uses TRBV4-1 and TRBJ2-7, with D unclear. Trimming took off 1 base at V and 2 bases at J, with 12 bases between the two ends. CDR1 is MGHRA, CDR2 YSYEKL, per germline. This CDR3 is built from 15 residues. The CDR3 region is CASSQAGSGAYEQYF. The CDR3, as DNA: TGCGCCAGCAGCCAAGCCGGGTCAGGAGCCTACGAGCAGTACTTC.

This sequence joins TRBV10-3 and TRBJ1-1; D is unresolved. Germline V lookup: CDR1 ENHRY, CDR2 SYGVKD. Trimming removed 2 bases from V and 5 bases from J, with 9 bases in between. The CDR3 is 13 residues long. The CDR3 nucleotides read TGTGCCATCAGTGAGATTCTGGAGACTGAAGCTTTCTTT. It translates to CAISEILETEAFF.